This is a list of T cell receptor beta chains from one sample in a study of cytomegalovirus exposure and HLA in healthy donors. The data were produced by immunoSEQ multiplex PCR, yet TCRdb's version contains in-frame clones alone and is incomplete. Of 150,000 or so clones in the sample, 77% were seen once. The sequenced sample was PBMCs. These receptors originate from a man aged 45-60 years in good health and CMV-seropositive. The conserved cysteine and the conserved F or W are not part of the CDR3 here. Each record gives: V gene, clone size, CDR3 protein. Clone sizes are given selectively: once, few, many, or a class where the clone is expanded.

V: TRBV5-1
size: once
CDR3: ASSPLAAGDTGELF

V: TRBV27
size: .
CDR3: ASSRQGTAKNIQY

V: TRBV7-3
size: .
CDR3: ASSSGLNTGGLF

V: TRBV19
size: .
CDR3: ASSSVGIGAYEQY

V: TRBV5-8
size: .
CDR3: ASSLRGRRQETQY

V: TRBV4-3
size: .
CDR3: ASSQEAAGYGVSEAF

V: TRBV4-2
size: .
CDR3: ASSFLSGGAVTDTQY

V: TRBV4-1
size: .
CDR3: ASSQGAGGYEQY

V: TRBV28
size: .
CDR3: ASSFFRVESQPQH

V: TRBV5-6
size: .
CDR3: ASSLVDRARDTQY

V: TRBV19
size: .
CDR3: ASLTTGGNSNQPQH

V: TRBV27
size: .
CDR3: ASSMGQVMTNTEAF

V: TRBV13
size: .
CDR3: ASSSRGLAGQETQY

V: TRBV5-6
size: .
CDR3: ASSWRPSGGREETQY